This T cell receptor (beta chain) appears in the sequencing data of a study of T cells after yellow fever vaccination. This clonotype has only a few counts. Universal primer sites and UMIs were introduced during 5'RACE template-switching synthesis of TCR cDNA. Using its own MiXCR run on the 5' RACE reads, TCRdb lists one record per CDR3 protein. The data hold around 49,000 distinct CDR3 sequences, with 6% to 7% observed a single time. The CDR3 runs to 13 residues. Trimming took 1 base from V and 7 from J, leaving 7 bases between them. Study-level findings and limits: From the bulk population, abundant clonotypes could contaminate and appear within FACS-sorted repertoires.

The specimen was CD8+ T cells not binding an NS4B(214-222) dextramer, sorted from PBMCs, collected 45 days after the yellow fever booster vaccination. This clonotype was obtained from a man aged 30 to 39 who received the YFV17D yellow fever vaccine. The rearrangement joins TRBV12-3 or TRBV12-4 to TRBJ2-2; D remains unclear. In nucleotides, the CDR3 is TGTGCCAGCAGTTTAGACCCTATCGGGGAGCTGTTTTTT. Protein product: CASSLDPIGELFF.